Each of the 5 T cell receptor beta chains below was sequenced from the same sample in a study of shared clonotypes between healthy human individuals. Libraries were prepared by immunoSEQ multiplex PCR; TCRdb keeps only in-frame clonotypes and omits some of them. This repertoire shows roughly 1.4 million clones, less than 99% found once; its top ten account for about 0.34%. Sequencing was carried out using naive CD4+ T cells sorted from blood. Indicated subset: CD45RA+ positively selected. Every receptor here comes from a man aged 25 to 45 in good health.

The chain employs TRBV4-3 and TRBJ2-1; TRBD2 matches 10 bases. Germline CDR1 LGHNA, CDR2 YSLEER. The CDR3 extends over 17 amino acids. V lost 2 bases, J lost 4 bases, and 8 bases stayed unmatched. The DNA of the CDR3 is TGCGCCAGCAGCCAATTGGCTAGCGGGAGCTTTTACAATGAGCAGTTCTTC. Translated, it gives CASSQLASGSFYNEQFF.

This sequence joins TRBV5-1 and TRBJ2-7, with D unclear. V lost 1 base and J 2 bases, leaving 13 bases between the germline ends. The germline V gene has CDR1 SGHRS and CDR2 YFSETQ. The CDR3 sequence is 15 residues long. CDR3 loop: CASSLSPDATYEQYF. CDR3 DNA: TGCGCCAGCAGCTTGTCCCCAGACGCAACCTACGAGCAGTACTTC.

This clone was observed a single time. Different DNA sequences within this sample yield the same CDR3. The CDR3 bases are TGTGCCAGCAGCTTGGTAGGGATCTACGAGCAGTACTTC. This codes for CASSLVGIYEQYF. V gene TRBV5-5 combines with J gene TRBJ2-7; D gene ambiguous. Germline V CDR1 and CDR2: SGHKS, YYEKEE (reference sequence). The CDR3 has 13 residues. V lost 0 bases and J 3 bases, leaving 7 bases between the germline ends.

The V gene is TRBV27, the J gene TRBJ2-2, with 7 bases fitting TRBD2. The trim removed 6 bases at V and 3 bases at J, leaving 16 bases unmatched. In germline, CDR1 is MNHEY, CDR2 SMNVEV (reference sequence). This CDR3 is 18 amino acids long. The CDR3 coding sequence is TGTGCCAGCAGACTGTACACGACACTAGCGTATGACACCGGGGAGCTGTTTTTT. This encodes CASRLYTTLAYDTGELFF.

The chain combines TRBV29-1 with TRBJ2-5; D unclear. Germline V lookup: CDR1 SQVTM, CDR2 ANQGSEA. CDR3 length equals 10 residues. The V end lost 7 bases, the J end lost 4 bases, and 7 bases lay between the germline ends. CDR3 sequence: CSGGVETQYF. CDR3 sequence (DNA): TGCAGCGGAGGAGTAGAGACCCAGTACTTC.